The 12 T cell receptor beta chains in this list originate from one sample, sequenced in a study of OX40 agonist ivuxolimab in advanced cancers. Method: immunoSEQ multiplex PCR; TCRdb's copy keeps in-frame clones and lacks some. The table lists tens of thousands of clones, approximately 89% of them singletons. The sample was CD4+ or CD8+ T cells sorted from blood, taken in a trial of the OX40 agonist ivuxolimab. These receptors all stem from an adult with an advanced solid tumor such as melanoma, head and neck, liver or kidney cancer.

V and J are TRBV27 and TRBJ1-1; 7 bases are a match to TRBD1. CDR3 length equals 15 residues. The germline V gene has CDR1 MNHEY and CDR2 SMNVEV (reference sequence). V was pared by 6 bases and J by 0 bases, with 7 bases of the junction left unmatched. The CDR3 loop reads CASRGDRGMNTEAFF. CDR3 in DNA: TGTGCCAGCAGGGGGGACAGAGGCATGAACACTGAAGCTTTCTTT.

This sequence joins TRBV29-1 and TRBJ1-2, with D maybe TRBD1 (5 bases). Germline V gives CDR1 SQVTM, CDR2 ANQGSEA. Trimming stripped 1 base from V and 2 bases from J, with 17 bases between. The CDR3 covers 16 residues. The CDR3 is CSVEVGVFTGNYGYTF. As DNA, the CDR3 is TGCAGCGTTGAAGTCGGTGTATTTACAGGAAACTATGGCTACACCTTC.

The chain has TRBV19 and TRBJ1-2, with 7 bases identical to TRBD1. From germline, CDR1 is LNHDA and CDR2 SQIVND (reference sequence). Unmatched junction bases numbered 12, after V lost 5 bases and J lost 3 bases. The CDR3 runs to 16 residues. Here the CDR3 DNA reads TGTGCCAGTAGTTTCTCGATCGGGACAGCTGACTATGGCTACACCTTC. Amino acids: CASSFSIGTADYGYTF.

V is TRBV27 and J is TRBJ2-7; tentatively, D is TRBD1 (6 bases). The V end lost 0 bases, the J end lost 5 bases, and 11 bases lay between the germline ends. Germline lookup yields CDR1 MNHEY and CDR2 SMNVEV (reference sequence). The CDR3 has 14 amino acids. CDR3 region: CASSLSAGVNEQYF. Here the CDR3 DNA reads TGTGCCAGCAGTTTATCGGCAGGGGTCAACGAGCAGTACTTC.

CDR3 sequence (DNA): TGCGCCAGCAGCCCCGGAAGCGGGCAGGGGGTGTACGAGCAGTACTTC. Amino acid sequence: CASSPGSGQGVYEQYF. The J gene is TRBJ2-5, the V gene TRBV4-3, with a possible D match to TRBD1 (7 bases). The tail of the sequence fits TRBJ2-7 better, so the J call may be wrong. This CDR3 comprises 16 residues. CDR1 is LGHNA and CDR2 is YSLEER in the germline V gene.

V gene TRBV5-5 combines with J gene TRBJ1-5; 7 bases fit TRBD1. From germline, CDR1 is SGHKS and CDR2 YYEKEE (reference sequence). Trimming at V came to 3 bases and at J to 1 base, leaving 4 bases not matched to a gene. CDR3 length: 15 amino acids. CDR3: CASSSMTGSNQPQHF. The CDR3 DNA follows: TGTGCCAGCAGCTCGATGACAGGGAGCAATCAGCCCCAGCATTTT.

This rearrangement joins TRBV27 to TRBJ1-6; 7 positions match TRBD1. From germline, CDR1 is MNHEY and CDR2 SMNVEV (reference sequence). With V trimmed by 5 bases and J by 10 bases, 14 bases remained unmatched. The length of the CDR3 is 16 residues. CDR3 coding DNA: TGTGCCAGCAGTCTACGTACCGGGACAGTCCTATCACCCCTCCACTTT. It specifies CASSLRTGTVLSPLHF.

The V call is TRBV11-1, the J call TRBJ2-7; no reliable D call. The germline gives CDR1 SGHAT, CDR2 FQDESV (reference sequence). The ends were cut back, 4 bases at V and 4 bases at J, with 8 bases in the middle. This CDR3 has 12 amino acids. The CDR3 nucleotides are TGTGCCAGCAGCTCAGCTGGATACGAGCAGTACTTC. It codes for CASSSAGYEQYF.

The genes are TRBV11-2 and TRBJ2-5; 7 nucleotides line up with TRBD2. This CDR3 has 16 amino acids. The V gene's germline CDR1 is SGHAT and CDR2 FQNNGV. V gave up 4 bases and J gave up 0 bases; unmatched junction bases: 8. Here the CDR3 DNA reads TGTGCCAGCAGCTCCGGGACTACACCCTACCAAGAGACCCAGTACTTC. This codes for CASSSGTTPYQETQYF.

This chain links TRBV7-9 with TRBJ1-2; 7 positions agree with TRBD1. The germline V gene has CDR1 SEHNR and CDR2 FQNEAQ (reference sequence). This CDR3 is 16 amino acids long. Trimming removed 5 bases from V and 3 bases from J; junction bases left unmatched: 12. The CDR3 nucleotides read TGTGCCAGCAGCGAGGGGGCGGGGCAGGGCCACTATGGCTACACCTTC. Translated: CASSEGAGQGHYGYTF. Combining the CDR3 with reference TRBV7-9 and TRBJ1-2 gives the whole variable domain DTGVSQNPRHKITKRGQNVTFRCDPISEHNRLYWYRQTLGQGPEFLTYFQNEAQLEKSRLLSDRFSAERPKGSFSTLEIQRTEQGDSAMYLCASSEGAGQGHYGYTFGSGTRLTVV.

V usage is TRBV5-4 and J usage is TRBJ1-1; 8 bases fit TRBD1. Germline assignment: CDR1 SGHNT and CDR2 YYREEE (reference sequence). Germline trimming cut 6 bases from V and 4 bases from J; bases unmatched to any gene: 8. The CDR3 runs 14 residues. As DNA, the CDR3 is TGTGCCAGCATCCCGGACAGGGAGGGCACTGAAGCTTTCTTT. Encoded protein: CASIPDREGTEAFF.

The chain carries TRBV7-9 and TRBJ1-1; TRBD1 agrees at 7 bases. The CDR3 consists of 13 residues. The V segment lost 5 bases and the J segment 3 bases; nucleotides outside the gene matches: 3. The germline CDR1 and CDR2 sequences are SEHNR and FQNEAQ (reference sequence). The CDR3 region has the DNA TGTGCCAGCAGCATGACAGGGTACACTGAAGCTTTCTTT. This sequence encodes CASSMTGYTEAFF.